The clone carrying this T cell receptor beta chain has only one observation. Original analysis: Reference gene primer amplification gave nucleated cell count estimates. Data came from immunoSEQ multiplex PCR; TCRdb stores just in-frame clones and leaves some out. The DNA gave D and trimming, while V, J and clone size come from that table. The repertoire consists of 150,000 to 200,000 clones, with 70% to 90% occurring once and the leading ten covering 20% to 25%. This entry comes from a study of blood T cell repertoires in COVID-19. Overall study: Donors in the United States, Italy and Spain gave samples during acute or convalescent COVID-19.

Trimming took 5 bases from V and 8 from J; bases not matched to a gene: 5. The CDR3 consists of 12 residues. Sequenced input: peripheral blood. The chain recombines TRBV12-3 or TRBV12-4 with TRBJ1-2, with 7 bases lining up with TRBD1. The origin of this receptor is a man in his 60s with active or convalescent COVID-19. The CDR3 bases are TGTGCCAGCAGTGCCAGACAGGGAGGCTACACCTTC. As protein: CASSARQGGYTF.